The 13 T cell receptor beta chains below come from one sample, sequenced in a study of CD8 T cells in ankylosing spondylitis. One entry per CDR3 protein, called by TCRdb with MiXCR from the 5' RACE reads. The data contain around 210,000 distinct CDR3 sequences, 8% to 9% of them singletons. Sequencing was performed on blood, either unsorted or a sorted T cell fraction (not recorded which). Receptors originate from a female donor with ankylosing spondylitis or in good health (not recorded which).

This clonotype was counted at least ten times. The chain has TRBV20-1 and TRBJ2-1; 10 positions agree with TRBD2. The CDR3 runs 15 residues. CDR1 is DFQATT and CDR2 is SNEGSKA in the germline V gene (reference sequence). The CDR3 sequence is CSANPLAGVLNEQFF. CDR3 bases: TGCAGCGCAAATCCCCTAGCGGGAGTACTAAATGAGCAGTTCTTC.

This clonotype has at least ten counts. The chain uses TRBV19 and TRBJ1-2; 10 nucleotides agree with TRBD1. V was clipped by 4 bases and J by 2 bases; unmatched bases: 4. Germline V lookup: CDR1 LNHDA, CDR2 SQIVND (reference sequence). This CDR3 is 15 amino acids long. The CDR3 DNA follows: TGTGCCAGTAGTACCGCGGGACAGGGGAACTATGGCTACACCTTC. Its translation is CASSTAGQGNYGYTF.

This clonotype was found many times. V is TRBV5-1 and J is TRBJ2-1; 14 nucleotides line up with TRBD2. This CDR3 has 16 amino acids. From germline, CDR1 is SGHRS and CDR2 YFSETQ. V shed 3 bases and J 9 bases; nucleotides not matched to a gene: 8. CDR3 nucleotide sequence: TGCGCCAGCAGCTCCGGGACTAGCGGGAGATGGGGTGAGCAGTTCTTC. Amino acids: CASSSGTSGRWGEQFF. Looking up the rest from reference TRBV5-1 and TRBJ2-1 gives the full variable domain: KAGVTQTPRYLIKTRGQQVTLSCSPISGHRSVSWYQQTPGQGLQFLFEYFSETQRNKGNFPGRFSGRQFSNSRSEMNVSTLELGDSALYLCASSSGTSGRWGEQFFGPGTRLTVL.

This clonotype was counted ten times or more. J is TRBJ2-3 and V is TRBV20-1; tentative D call: TRBD2 (6 bases). The germline V gene encodes CDR1 DFQATT and CDR2 SNEGSKA (reference sequence). This CDR3 is built from 13 residues. The germline V and J ends were trimmed by 3 bases and 2 bases, with 9 bases remaining between them. CDR3 amino acids: CSASREATDTQYF. The DNA for the CDR3 is TGCAGTGCTAGCAGGGAGGCCACAGATACGCAGTATTTT.

This clonotype was observed many times. This chain links TRBV12-3 or TRBV12-4 with TRBJ1-4; D is unclear. V lost 8 bases and J 0 bases, leaving 10 bases between the germline ends. The CDR3 is 14 residues long. The CDR3 sequence: CASGRRTTNEKLFF. CDR3 nucleotides: TGTGCCAGCGGGCGACGTACAACTAATGAAAAACTGTTTTTT.

The chain is built from TRBV20-1 and TRBJ2-1, with D possibly TRBD2 on 6 matching bases. Germline V gives CDR1 DFQATT, CDR2 SNEGSKA (reference sequence). The CDR3 contains 15 residues. V was shortened by 3 bases and J by 1 base, with 13 bases between the two germline ends. This CDR3 reads CSASPPGTSYNEQFF. The CDR3 coding sequence is TGCAGTGCTAGCCCACCGGGGACTTCCTACAATGAGCAGTTCTTC.

This clonotype has at least ten counts. The V call is TRBV12-3 or TRBV12-4, the J call TRBJ1-6, with a tentative D call TRBD1 (6 bases). V was pared by 5 bases and J by 3 bases, with 11 bases between. The CDR3 is 15 amino acids. CDR3 DNA: TGTGCCAGCAGTCAACGGACAGACTATAATTCACCCCTCCACTTT. Its translation is CASSQRTDYNSPLHF.

The chain combines TRBV3-1 with TRBJ2-5; D is undetermined. Germline assignment: CDR1 LGHDT and CDR2 YNNKEL (reference sequence). This CDR3 has 13 amino acids. The germline V and J ends were trimmed by 0 bases and 4 bases, with 6 bases remaining between them. The CDR3 sequence: CASSQEAPETQYF. The CDR3 DNA reads as TGTGCCAGCAGCCAAGAAGCCCCAGAGACCCAGTACTTC.

This clonotype was counted ten times or more. CDR3 nucleotide sequence: TGTGCCACTTCCCCTGCGGGAGGGCCCGGGAATGAGCAGTTCTTC. This codes for CATSPAGGPGNEQFF. The chain recombines TRBV2 with TRBJ2-1; 9 nucleotides agree with TRBD2. Germline CDR1 and CDR2: SNHLY and FYNNEI. This CDR3 spans 15 amino acids. V lost 10 bases to trimming and J lost 7 bases; unmatched junction nucleotides: 14. Full variable domain (remainder filled in from reference TRBV2 and TRBJ2-1): EPEVTQTPSHQVTQMGQEVILRCVPISNHLYFYWYRQILGQKVEFLVSFYNNEISEKSEIFDDQFSVERPDGSNFTLKIRSTKLEDSAMYFCATSPAGGPGNEQFFGPGTRLTVL.

This clonotype was counted ten times or more. The chain combines TRBV7-2 with TRBJ2-3; D is uncertain. The V gene's germline CDR1 is SGHTA and CDR2 FQGNSA. Trimming removed 0 bases at V and 0 bases at J, with 7 bases between. There are 15 residues in the CDR3. DNA of the CDR3: TGTGCCAGCAGCTTAGCTGGGATGAGCACAGATACGCAGTATTTT. This sequence encodes CASSLAGMSTDTQYF.

This clonotype was seen repeatedly, ten times or more. The V gene is TRBV20-1, the J gene TRBJ2-1; D call uncertain. Germline V gives CDR1 DFQATT, CDR2 SNEGSKA (reference sequence). V was cut by 1 base and J by 0 bases, with 4 bases left in between. CDR3 length: 13 residues. The CDR3 DNA sequence: TGCAGTGCTAGAGCGGACTCCTACAATGAGCAGTTCTTC. Its translation is CSARADSYNEQFF.

In regard to this clonotype: A much bigger clone sits one base away, suggesting this may be a read error. The chain uses TRBV3-1 and TRBJ2-1; TRBD1 might be the D (5 bases). Germline CDR1 is LGHDT and CDR2 is YNNKEL (reference sequence). The CDR3 is made up of 15 amino acids. The CDR3, as DNA: TGTGCCAGCAGCCAATTGGCAGGGTGGGGCCATGAGCAGCTCTTC. As protein: CASSQLAGWGHEQLF.

This clonotype was seen repeatedly, ten times or more. V is TRBV20-1 and J is TRBJ1-1; TRBD1 is a possible D gene (5 bases). V dropped 5 bases and J dropped 4 bases, with 11 bases sitting between them. The CDR3 spans 12 residues. In germline, CDR1 is DFQATT, CDR2 SNEGSKA (reference sequence). CDR3: CSAPAGGTEAFF. The DNA for the CDR3 is TGCAGTGCTCCGGCCGGGGGCACTGAAGCTTTCTTT.